This T cell receptor (beta chain) emerged from a study of spatial heterogeneity in lung cancer. Study-wide points: More often at tumor resection than at routine follow-up, ubiquitous expanded tumor TCRs were detected in the blood.

In germline, CDR1 is ENHRY, CDR2 SYGVKD. The CDR3 extends over 9 amino acids. The time point denotes: blood at routine non-recurrence follow-up after resection. No cells were sorted before sequencing. The whole RNA sequenced was extracted from tumor, nontumor lung or frozen PBMC. Individually, TCR cDNA molecules were each labelled with a unique molecular identifier. Using its own MiXCR run on the 5' RACE reads, TCRdb lists one record per CDR3 protein. This table has about 10,000 distinct CDR3 sequences, 20% to 25% appearing once. Comments on this clonotype: What it binds is not known.

Sequenced here: PBMCs, sampled at follow-up. The receptor's source is a female donor with early-stage non-small cell lung cancer. The chain combines TRBV10-3 with TRBJ2-7, with unresolved D. DNA of the CDR3: TGTGTCAATATCTACGAGCAGTACTTC. Protein: CVNIYEQYF.